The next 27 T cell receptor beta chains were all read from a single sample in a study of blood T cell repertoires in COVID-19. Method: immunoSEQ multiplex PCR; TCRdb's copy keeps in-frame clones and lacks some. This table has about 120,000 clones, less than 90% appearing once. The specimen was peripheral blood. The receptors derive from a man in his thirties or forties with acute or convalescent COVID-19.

In DNA form, the CDR3 reads TGTGCCAGCAGCCTGGCAGGGTCAGGTTCACCCCTCCACTTT. This gives the protein CASSLAGSGSPLHF. V gene TRBV3-1 (or the pseudogene TRBV3-2) combines with J gene TRBJ1-6, with TRBD1 as a possible D gene (5 bases). The CDR3 extends over 14 amino acids. The germline V and J ends were trimmed by 4 bases and 9 bases, with 13 bases remaining between them. From germline, CDR1 is LGHDT and CDR2 YNNKEL (reference sequence).

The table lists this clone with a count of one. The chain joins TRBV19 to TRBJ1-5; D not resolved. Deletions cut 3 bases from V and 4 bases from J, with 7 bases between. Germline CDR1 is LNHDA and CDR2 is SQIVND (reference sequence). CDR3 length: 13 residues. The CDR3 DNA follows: TGTGCCAGTAGTATCTGGGAGAATCAGCCCCAGCATTTT. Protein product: CASSIWENQPQHF.

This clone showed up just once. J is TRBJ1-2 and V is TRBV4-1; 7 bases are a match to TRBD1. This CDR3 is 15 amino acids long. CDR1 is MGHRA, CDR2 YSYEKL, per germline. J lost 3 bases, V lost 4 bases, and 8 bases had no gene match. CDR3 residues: CASSPWTGADYGYTF. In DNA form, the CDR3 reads TGCGCCAGCAGCCCGTGGACAGGCGCTGACTATGGCTACACCTTC.

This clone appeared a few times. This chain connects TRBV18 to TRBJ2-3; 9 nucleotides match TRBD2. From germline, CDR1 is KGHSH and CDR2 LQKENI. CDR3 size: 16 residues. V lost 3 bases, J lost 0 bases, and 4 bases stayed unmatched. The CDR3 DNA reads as TGTGCCAGCTCACCGATCGGGACTAGCAGCACAGATACGCAGTATTTT. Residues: CASSPIGTSSTDTQYF.

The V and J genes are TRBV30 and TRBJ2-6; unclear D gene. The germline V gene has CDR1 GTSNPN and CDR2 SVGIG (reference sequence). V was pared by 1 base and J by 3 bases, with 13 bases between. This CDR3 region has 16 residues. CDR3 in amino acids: CAWSATDTDGANVLTF. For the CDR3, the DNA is TGTGCCTGGAGTGCCACAGATACTGATGGGGCCAACGTCCTGACTTTC.

CDR3 sequence reads: CASSPEQSETQYF. CDR3 bases: TGTGCCAGCAGCCCGGAACAGAGTGAGACCCAGTACTTC. The chain is built from TRBV5-6 and TRBJ2-5; D unresolved. The ends were cut back, 4 bases at V and 5 bases at J, with 12 bases in the middle. Germline V lookup: CDR1 SGHDT, CDR2 YYEEEE. The CDR3 extends over 13 amino acids.

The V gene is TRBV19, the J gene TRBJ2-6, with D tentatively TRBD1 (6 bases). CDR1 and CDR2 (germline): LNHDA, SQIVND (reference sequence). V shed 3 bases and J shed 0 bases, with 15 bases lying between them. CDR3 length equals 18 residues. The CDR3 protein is CASSMGWDTSSGANVLTF. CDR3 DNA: TGTGCCAGTAGTATGGGGTGGGACACCAGCTCTGGGGCCAACGTCCTGACTTTC.

In DNA form, the CDR3 reads TGTGCCAGCAGCGCGATCGGACAGGGGGCGGGGACCGGGGAGCTGTTTTTT. This gives the protein CASSAIGQGAGTGELFF. J is TRBJ2-2 and V is TRBV7-3; 11 bases agree with TRBD1. CDR1 and CDR2 from the germline V gene are SGHTA and FQGTGA. The ends lost 5 bases at V and 5 bases at J; junction bases unmatched: 10. The CDR3 sequence is 17 residues long.

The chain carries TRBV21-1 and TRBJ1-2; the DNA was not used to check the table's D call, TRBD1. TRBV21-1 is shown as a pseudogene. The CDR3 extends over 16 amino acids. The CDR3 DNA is TGTGCCAGCAGCAAAGTAGACAGGGGGTGTCACTATGGCTACACCTTC. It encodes CASSKVDRGCHYGYTF.

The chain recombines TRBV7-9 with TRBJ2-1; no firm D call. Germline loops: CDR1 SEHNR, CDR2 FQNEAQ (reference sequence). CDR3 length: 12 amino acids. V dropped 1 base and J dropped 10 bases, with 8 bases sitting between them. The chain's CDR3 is CASSLGVREQFF. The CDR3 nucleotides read TGTGCCAGCAGCTTAGGTGTGCGAGAGCAGTTCTTC.

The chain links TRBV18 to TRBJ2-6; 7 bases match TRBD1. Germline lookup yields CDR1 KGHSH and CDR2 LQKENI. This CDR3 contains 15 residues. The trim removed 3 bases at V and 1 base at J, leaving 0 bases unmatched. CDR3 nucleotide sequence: TGTGCCAGCTCACCGACAGGGTCTGGGGCCAACGTCCTGACTTTC. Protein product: CASSPTGSGANVLTF.

CDR3 bases: TGTGCCAGCAGCCGGGACAGACAAGAGACCCAGTACTTC. Translated: CASSRDRQETQYF. The gene calls are TRBV3-1 (or the pseudogene TRBV3-2) and TRBJ2-5, with 7 bases identical to TRBD1. V gave up 4 bases and J gave up 2 bases; unmatched junction bases: 1. The germline V gene encodes CDR1 LGHDT and CDR2 YNNKEL (reference sequence). The CDR3 runs to 13 residues.

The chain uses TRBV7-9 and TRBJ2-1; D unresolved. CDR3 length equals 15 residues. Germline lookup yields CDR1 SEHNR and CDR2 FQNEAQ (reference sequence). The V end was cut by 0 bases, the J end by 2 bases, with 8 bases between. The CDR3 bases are TGTGCCAGCAGCTTAGCCCCTCCTACCTACAATGAGCAGTTCTTC. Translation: CASSLAPPTYNEQFF.

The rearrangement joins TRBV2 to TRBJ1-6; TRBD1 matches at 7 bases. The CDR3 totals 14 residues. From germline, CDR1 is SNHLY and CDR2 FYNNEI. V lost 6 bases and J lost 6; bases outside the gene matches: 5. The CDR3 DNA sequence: TGTGCCAGCAGGAGGGACAGCGTTAATTCACCCCTCCACTTT. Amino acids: CASRRDSVNSPLHF.

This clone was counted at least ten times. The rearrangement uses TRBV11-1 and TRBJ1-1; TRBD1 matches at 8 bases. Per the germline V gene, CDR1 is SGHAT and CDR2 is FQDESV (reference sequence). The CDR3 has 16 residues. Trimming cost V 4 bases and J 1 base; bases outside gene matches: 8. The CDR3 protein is CASSSWTGRGNTEAFF. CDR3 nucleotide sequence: TGTGCCAGCAGCTCCTGGACAGGGAGAGGGAACACTGAAGCTTTCTTT.

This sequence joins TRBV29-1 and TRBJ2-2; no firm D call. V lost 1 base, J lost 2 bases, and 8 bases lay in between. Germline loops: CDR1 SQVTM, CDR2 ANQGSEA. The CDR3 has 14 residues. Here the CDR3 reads CSVEGTPNTGELFF. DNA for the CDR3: TGCAGCGTTGAAGGCACACCCAACACCGGGGAGCTGTTTTTT.

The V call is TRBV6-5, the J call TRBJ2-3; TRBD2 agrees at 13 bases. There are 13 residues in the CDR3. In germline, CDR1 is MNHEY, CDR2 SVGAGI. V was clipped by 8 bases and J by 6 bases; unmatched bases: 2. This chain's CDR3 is CASGTSGTDTQYF. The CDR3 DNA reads TGTGCCAGCGGGACTAGCGGGACGGATACGCAGTATTTT.

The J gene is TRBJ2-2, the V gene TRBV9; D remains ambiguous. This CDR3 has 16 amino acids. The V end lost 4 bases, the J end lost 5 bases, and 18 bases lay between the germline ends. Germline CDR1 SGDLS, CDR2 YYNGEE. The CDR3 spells CASSPRLEPSTGELFF. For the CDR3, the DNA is TGTGCCAGCAGCCCCAGACTTGAGCCCTCGACCGGGGAGCTGTTTTTT.

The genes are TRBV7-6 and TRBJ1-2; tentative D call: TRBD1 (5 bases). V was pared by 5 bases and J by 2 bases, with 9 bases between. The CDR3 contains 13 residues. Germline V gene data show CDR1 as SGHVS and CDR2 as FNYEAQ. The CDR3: CASSPDSNYGYTF. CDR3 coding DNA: TGTGCCAGCAGCCCCGACAGCAACTATGGCTACACCTTC.

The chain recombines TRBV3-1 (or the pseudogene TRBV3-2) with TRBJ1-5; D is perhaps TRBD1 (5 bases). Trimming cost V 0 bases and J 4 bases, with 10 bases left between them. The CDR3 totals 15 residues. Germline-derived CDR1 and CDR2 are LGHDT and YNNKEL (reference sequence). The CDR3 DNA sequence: TGTGCCAGCAGCCAAGAACCGGGGGTAAATCAGCCCCAGCATTTT. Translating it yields CASSQEPGVNQPQHF.

CDR3: CASSSGQGTYNEQFF. CDR3 bases: TGTGCCAGCAGCTCCGGACAGGGTACCTACAATGAGCAGTTCTTC. V is TRBV5-5 and J is TRBJ2-1; 8 bases map to TRBD1. Germline CDR1 is SGHKS and CDR2 is YYEKEE (reference sequence). The ends lost 3 bases at V and 2 bases at J; junction bases unmatched: 4. The CDR3 has 15 amino acids.

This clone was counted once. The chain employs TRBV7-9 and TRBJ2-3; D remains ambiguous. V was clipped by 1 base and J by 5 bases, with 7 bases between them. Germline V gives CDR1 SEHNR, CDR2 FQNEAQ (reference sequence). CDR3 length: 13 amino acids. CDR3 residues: CASSLGSGDTQYF. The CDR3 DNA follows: TGTGCCAGCAGCTTAGGGTCGGGAGATACGCAGTATTTT. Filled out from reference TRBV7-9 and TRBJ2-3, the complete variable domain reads DTGVSQNPRHKITKRGQNVTFRCDPISEHNRLYWYRQTLGQGPEFLTYFQNEAQLEKSRLLSDRFSAERPKGSFSTLEIQRTEQGDSAMYLCASSLGSGDTQYFGPGTRLTVL.

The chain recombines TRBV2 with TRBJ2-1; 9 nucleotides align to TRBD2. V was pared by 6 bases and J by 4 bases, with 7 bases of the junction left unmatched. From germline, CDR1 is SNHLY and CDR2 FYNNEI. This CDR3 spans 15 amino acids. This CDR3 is CASRPGTSSYNEQFF. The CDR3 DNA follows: TGTGCCAGCAGACCCGGGACTAGCAGTTACAATGAGCAGTTCTTC.

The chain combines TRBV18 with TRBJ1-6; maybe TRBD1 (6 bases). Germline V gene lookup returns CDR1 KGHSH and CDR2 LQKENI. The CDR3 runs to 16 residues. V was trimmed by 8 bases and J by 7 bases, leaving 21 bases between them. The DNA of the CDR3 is TGTGCCAGCCTGAAGTCACAGGGTTCCATCAATTCACCCCTCCACTTT. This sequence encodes CASLKSQGSINSPLHF.

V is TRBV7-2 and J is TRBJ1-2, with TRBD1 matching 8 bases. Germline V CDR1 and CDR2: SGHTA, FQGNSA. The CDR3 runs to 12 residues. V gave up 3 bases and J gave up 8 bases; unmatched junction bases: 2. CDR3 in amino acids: CASSLDRVGYTF. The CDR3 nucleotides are TGTGCCAGCAGCTTGGACAGGGTGGGCTACACCTTC.

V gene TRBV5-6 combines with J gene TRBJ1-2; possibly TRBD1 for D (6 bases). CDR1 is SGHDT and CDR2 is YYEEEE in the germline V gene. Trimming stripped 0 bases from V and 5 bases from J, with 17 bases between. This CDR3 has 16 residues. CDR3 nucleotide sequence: TGTGCCAGCAGCTTGGCCCGTGAGGGGGTAGCGTATGGCTACACCTTC. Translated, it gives CASSLAREGVAYGYTF.

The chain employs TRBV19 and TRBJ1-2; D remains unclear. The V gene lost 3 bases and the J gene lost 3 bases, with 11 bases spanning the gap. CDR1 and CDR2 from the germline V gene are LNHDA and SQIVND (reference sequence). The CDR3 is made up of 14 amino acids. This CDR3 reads CASSMRELYYGYTF. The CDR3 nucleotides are TGTGCCAGTAGTATGAGGGAATTATACTATGGCTACACCTTC.